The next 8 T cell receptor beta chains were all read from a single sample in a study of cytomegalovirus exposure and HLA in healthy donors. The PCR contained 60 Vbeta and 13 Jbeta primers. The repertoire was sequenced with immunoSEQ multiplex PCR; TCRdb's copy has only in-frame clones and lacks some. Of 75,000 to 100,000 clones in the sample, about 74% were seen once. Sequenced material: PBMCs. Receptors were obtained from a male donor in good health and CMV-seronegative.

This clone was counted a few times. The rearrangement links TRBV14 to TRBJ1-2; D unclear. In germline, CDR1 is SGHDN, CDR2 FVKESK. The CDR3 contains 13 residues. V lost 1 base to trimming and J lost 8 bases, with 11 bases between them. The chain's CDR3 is CASSQGFLGGYTF. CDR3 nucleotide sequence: TGTGCCAGCAGCCAAGGCTTCTTGGGCGGCTACACCTTC. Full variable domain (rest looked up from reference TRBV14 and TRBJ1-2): EAGVTQFPSHSVIEKGQTVTLRCDPISGHDNLYWYRRVMGKEIKFLLHFVKESKQDESGMPNNRFLAERTGGTYSTLKVQPAELEDSGVYFCASSQGFLGGYTFGSGTRLTVV.

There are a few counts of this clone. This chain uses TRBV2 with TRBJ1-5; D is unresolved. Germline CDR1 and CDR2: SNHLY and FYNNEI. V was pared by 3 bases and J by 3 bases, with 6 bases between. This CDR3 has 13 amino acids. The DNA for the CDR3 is TGTGCCAGCAGTGACAGGATCAATCAGCCCCAGCATTTT. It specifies CASSDRINQPQHF.

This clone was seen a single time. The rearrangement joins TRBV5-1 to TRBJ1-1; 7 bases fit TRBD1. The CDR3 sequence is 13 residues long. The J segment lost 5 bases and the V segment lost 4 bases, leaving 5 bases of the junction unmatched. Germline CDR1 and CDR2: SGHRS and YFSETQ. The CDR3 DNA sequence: TGCGCCAGCAGCGCCACAGGGGATACTGAAGCTTTCTTT. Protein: CASSATGDTEAFF.

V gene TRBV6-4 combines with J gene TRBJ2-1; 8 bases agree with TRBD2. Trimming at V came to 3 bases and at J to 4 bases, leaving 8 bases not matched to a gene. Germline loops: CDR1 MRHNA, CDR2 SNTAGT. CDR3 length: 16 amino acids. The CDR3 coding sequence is TGTGCCAGCAGTGAACGGACTAGCAGACGTTACAATGAGCAGTTCTTC. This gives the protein CASSERTSRRYNEQFF.

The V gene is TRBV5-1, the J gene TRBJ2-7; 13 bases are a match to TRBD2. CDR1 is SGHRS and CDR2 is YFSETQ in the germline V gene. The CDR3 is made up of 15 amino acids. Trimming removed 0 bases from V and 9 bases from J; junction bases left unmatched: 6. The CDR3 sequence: CASSLGTSGSHGQYF. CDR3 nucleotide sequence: TGCGCCAGCAGCTTGGGGACTAGCGGGAGTCACGGGCAGTACTTC.

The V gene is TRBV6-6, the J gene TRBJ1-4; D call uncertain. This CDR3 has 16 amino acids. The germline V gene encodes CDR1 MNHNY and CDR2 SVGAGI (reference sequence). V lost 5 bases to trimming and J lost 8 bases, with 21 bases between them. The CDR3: CASSPRGGSGAEKLFF. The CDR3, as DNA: TGTGCCAGCAGTCCCCGGGGAGGATCGGGCGCGGAAAAACTGTTTTTT.

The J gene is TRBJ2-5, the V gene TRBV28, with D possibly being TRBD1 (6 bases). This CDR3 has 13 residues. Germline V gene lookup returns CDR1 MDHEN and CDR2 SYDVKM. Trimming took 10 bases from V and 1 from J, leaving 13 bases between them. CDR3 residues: CATKTGPQETQYF. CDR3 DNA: TGTGCCACCAAGACAGGTCCCCAAGAGACCCAGTACTTC.

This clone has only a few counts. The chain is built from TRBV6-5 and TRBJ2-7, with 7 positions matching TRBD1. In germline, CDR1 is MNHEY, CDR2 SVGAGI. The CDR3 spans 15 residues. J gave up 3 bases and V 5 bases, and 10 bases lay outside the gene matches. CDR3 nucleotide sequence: TGTGCCAGCAGTGTATACCGGGACAGAGACTACGAGCAGTACTTC. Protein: CASSVYRDRDYEQYF.